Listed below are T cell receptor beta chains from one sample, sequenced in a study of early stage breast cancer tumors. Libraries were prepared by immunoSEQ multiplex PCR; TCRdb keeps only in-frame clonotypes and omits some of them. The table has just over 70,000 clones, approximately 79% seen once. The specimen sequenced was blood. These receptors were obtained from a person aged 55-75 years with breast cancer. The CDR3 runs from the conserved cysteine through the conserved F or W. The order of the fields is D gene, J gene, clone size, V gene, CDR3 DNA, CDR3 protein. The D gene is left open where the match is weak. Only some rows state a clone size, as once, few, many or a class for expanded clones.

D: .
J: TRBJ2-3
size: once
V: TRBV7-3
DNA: TGTGCCAGCAGCGTGGGGGATACGCAGTATTTT
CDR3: CASSVGDTQYF

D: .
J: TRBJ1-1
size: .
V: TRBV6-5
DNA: TGTGCCAGCAGTTATAGGAGACAGAACACTGAAGCTTTCTTT
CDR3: CASSYRRQNTEAFF

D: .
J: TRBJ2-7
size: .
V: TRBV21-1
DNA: TGTGCCAGCAGCAAGGGCAGGAACTACGAGCAGTACTTC
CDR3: CASSKGRNYEQYF

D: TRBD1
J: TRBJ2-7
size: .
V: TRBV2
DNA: TGTGCCAGCAGCCGGGGACAGTACTCCTACGAGCAGTACTTC
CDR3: CASSRGQYSYEQYF

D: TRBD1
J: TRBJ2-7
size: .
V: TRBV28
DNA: TGTGCCAGCGGCCCGACAGGGGGGGGCTACGAGCAGTACTTC
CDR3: CASGPTGGGYEQYF

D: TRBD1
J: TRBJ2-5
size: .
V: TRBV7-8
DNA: TGTGCCAGCAGCTTAGCTTCCGGGACAGGAGGCGAGACCCAGTACTTC
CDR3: CASSLASGTGGETQYF

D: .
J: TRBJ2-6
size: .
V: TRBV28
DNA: TGTGCCAGCAGCCAAGGGGGAGCTGGGGCCAACGTCCTGACTTTC
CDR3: CASSQGGAGANVLTF

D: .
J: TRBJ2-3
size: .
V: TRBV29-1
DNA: TGCAGCGTTGGGGGGGGCACCATCACAGATACGCAGTATTTT
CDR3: CSVGGGTITDTQYF

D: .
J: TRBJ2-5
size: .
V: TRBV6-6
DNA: TGTGCCAGCAAACCACCTCAAGGGGGGGGTGAAGAGACCCAGTACTTC
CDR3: CASKPPQGGGEETQYF

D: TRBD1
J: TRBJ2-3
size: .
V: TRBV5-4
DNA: TGTGCCAGCTCGCGGACAGGGACCCCAGATACGCAGTATTTT
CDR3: CASSRTGTPDTQYF

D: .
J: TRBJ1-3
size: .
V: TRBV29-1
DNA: TGCAGCCATGAAGGCCCCCGAAACACCATATATTTT
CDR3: CSHEGPRNTIYF

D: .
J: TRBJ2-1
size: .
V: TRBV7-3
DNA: TGTGCCAGCAGCTTATTTGGGACTCGATATACATACAATGAGCAGTTCTTC
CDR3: CASSLFGTRYTYNEQFF

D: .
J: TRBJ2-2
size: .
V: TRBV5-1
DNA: TGCGCCAGCAGCTTTGGCACCGGGGAGCTGTTTTTT
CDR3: CASSFGTGELFF

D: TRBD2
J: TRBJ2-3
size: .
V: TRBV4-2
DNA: TGTGCCAGCAGCCAAGATCCGATAAGCGGGGTGAGCACAGATACGCAGTATTTT
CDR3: CASSQDPISGVSTDTQYF

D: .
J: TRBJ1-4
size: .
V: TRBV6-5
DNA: TGTGCCAGCAGTTACTCGACGCAGGGCCCGGATGAAAAACTGTTTTTT
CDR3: CASSYSTQGPDEKLFF

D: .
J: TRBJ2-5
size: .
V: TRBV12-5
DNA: TGTGCTAGTGGTTTTCAGGGGACGGAGACCCAGTACTTC
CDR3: CASGFQGTETQYF

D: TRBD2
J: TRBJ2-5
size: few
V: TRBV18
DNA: TGTGCCAGCTCACCTTTACCTAGCGGATGGGAGACCCAGTACTTC
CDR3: CASSPLPSGWETQYF

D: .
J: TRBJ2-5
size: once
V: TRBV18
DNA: TGTGCCAGCCAACCGGGGTCCCAAGAGACCCAGTACTTC
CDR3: CASQPGSQETQYF

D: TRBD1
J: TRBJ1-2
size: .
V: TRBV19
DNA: TGTGCCAGTAGTATCTCGACAGGGGGCGTTAGAAATGGCTACACCTTC
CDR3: CASSISTGGVRNGYTF

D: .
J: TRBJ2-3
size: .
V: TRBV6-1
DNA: TGTGCCAGCGGGGAGCGAGCCCGCGGAGATACGCAGTATTTT
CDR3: CASGERARGDTQYF

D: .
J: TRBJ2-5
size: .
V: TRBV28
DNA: TGTGCCAGCAGTTTACTAGGGCCGGGGACCCAGTACTTC
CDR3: CASSLLGPGTQYF

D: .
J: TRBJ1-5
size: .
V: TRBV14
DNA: TGTGCCAGCAGCCTGAGGGTGGATCAGCCCCAGCATTTT
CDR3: CASSLRVDQPQHF

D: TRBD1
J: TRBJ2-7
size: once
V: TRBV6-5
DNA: TGTGCCAGCAAGATGGACAGGGGGCGTGACGAGCAGTACTTC
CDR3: CASKMDRGRDEQYF

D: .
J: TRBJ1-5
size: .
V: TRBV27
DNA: TGTGCCAGCAGTTATAGCAATCAGCCCCAGCATTTT
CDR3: CASSYSNQPQHF

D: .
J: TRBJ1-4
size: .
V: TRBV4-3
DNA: TGCGCCAGCAGCCCGACCGGAAATGAAAAACTGTTTTTT
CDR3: CASSPTGNEKLFF

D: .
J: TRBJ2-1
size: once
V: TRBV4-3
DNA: TGCGCCAGCAGCCAAGATATCCTAAGGGCGGGTGGCTCCTACAATGAGCAGTTCTTC
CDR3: CASSQDILRAGGSYNEQFF

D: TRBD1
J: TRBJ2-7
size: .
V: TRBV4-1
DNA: TGCGCCAGCAGCCTTGCCGGGACAGGGGTAGGTTACGAGCAGTACTTC
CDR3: CASSLAGTGVGYEQYF

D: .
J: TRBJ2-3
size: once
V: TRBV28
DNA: TGTGCGACCAGCGCGGGTGCAGATACGCAGTATTTT
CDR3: CATSAGADTQYF

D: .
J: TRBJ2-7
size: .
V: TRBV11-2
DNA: TGTGCCAGCAGCCCAGGGACAACCTCCTACGAGCAGTACTTC
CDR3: CASSPGTTSYEQYF

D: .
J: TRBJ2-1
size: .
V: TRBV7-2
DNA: TGTGCCAGCAGCCCCAGAGGAAGGGGGAATGAGCAGTTCTTC
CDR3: CASSPRGRGNEQFF

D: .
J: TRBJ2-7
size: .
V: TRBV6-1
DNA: TGTGCCAGCAAAATAGGGGACGAGCAGTACTTC
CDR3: CASKIGDEQYF

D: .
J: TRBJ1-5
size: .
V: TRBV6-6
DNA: TGTGCCAGCAGTACGAAGGGTGGTAGCAATCAGCCCCAGCATTTT
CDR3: CASSTKGGSNQPQHF

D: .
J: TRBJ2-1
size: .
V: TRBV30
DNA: TGTGCCTGGGGTACGGGACTCTTAGACAATGAGCAGTTCTTC
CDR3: CAWGTGLLDNEQFF

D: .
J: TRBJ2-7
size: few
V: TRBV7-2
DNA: TGTGCCAGCAGCTTCCTGTCCTACGAGCAGTACTTC
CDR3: CASSFLSYEQYF

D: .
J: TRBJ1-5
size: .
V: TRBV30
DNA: TGTGCCTGGAGTGAAGTTTGGGGACTCAATCAGCCCCAGCATTTT
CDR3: CAWSEVWGLNQPQHF

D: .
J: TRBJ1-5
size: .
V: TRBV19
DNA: TGTGCCAGTAGTCCCGCTATGGGGTCCGGTCAGCCCCAGCATTTT
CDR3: CASSPAMGSGQPQHF

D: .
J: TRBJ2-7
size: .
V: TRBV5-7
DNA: TGTGCCAGCAGCTTGGGGTGCGAGCAGGCCCAATACTTC
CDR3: CASSLGCEQAQYF

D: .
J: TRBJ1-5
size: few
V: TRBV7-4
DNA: TGTGCCAGCAGCCCAACCAGGGGTCTCAATCAGCCCCAGCATTTT
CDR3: CASSPTRGLNQPQHF

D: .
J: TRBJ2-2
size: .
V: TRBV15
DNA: TGTGCCACCAGCAGACTCGAGGACACCGGGGAGCTGTTTTTT
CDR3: CATSRLEDTGELFF

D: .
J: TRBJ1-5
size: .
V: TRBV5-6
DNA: TGTGCCAGCAGCTCCAGGGCTTATAGGAATCAGCCCCAGCATTTT
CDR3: CASSSRAYRNQPQHF

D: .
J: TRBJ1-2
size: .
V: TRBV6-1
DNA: TGTGCCAGCAGGCCGACCTCAGGGGTGGGTGGCTACACCTTC
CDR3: CASRPTSGVGGYTF

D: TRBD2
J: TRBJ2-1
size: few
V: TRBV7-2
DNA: TGTGCCAGCAGCGAGAGTAGCGGGGGCTACAATGAGCAGTTCTTC
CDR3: CASSESSGGYNEQFF

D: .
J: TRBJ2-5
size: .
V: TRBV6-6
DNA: TGTGCCAGCAGCGTACCTGGGGCGGGGGAGACCCAGTACTTC
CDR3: CASSVPGAGETQYF

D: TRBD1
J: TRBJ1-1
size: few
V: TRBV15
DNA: TGTGCCACCAGCAGAGATCCGGACAGGGAAGCTTTCTTT
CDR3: CATSRDPDREAFF

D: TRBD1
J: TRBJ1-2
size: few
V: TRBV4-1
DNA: TGCGCCAGCAGCCAAGAGGGAAGGGGGCTGAGCTATGGCTACACCTTC
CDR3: CASSQEGRGLSYGYTF

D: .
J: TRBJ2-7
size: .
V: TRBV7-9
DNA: TGTGCCAGCAGCAAAGGTCTTTCCGAGCAGTACTTC
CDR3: CASSKGLSEQYF

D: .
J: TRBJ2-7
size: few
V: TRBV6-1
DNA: TGTGCCAGCAGTATTGACCCGTTCTACGAGCAGTACTTC
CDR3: CASSIDPFYEQYF

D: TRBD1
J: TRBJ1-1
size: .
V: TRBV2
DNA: TGTGCCAGCAGCGTTCACGCCGGACAGGGAAACACTGAAGCTTTCTTT
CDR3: CASSVHAGQGNTEAFF

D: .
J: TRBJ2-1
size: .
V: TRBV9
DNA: TGTGCCAGCAGCGTAGAATGGGGGGCAGCGGATGAGCAGTTCTTC
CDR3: CASSVEWGAADEQFF

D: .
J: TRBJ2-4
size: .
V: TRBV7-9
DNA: TGTGCCAGCAGCTTCGGAGGAGCCAAAAACATTCAGTACTTC
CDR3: CASSFGGAKNIQYF

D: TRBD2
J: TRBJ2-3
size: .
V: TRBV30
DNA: TGTGCCTGGGCCGGGACTAGCTCAAGGACGGCAGATACGCAGTATTTT
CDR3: CAWAGTSSRTADTQYF

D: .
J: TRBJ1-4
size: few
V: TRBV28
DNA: TGTGCCAGCAGTTCCGGGGGCTCTAATGAAAAACTGTTTTTT
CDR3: CASSSGGSNEKLFF

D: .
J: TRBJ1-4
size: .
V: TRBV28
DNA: TGTGCCAGCATGAGCGGAATTGAAAAACTGTTTTTT
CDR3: CASMSGIEKLFF